One and the same sample provided the 12 T cell receptor beta chains below, sequenced in a study of shared clonotypes between healthy human individuals. TCRdb's copy holds only in-frame clones and misses some; the assay was immunoSEQ multiplex PCR. The sample has 2 million to 2.5 million clones; around 95% are singletons. Sequencing was done on a sample of naive CD4+ T cells sorted from blood. Subset: CD45RA+ positively selected. The receptor set was obtained from a man between 18 and 29 years old in good health.

The genes are TRBV5-6 and TRBJ2-7; TRBD1 aligns across 7 bases. This CDR3 contains 14 residues. V shed 4 bases, J shed 5 bases, and the junction held 9 bases outside the gene matches. Germline CDR1 and CDR2: SGHDT and YYEEEE. The CDR3 reads CASSQRTGPNEQYF. The DNA for the CDR3 is TGTGCCAGCAGCCAAAGGACAGGCCCCAACGAGCAGTACTTC.

The gene calls are TRBV6-5 and TRBJ2-7; D gene ambiguous. Germline-derived CDR1 and CDR2 are MNHEY and SVGAGI. Trimming cost V 2 bases and J 0 bases, with 14 bases left between them. The CDR3 runs to 16 residues. Written as DNA, the CDR3 is TGTGCCAGCAGTTACCCCGGCACGGTGGCCTCCTACGAGCAGTACTTC. It yields the protein CASSYPGTVASYEQYF.

The chain carries TRBV10-2 and TRBJ1-3; D call uncertain. Germline lookup yields CDR1 WSHSY and CDR2 SAAADI. The CDR3 is 14 amino acids. Trimming took off 6 bases at V and 1 base at J, with 10 bases between the two ends. CDR3 region: CASSSHTSGNTIYF. The CDR3 DNA is TGCGCCAGCAGCTCTCATACTTCTGGAAACACCATATATTTT.

This clone has just one count. DNA of the CDR3: TGTGCCAGCAGTGAAGAACCCATGCGTGGCTACACCTTC. Amino acid sequence: CASSEEPMRGYTF. The genes are TRBV2 and TRBJ1-2; D remains ambiguous. In germline, CDR1 is SNHLY, CDR2 FYNNEI. The CDR3 spans 13 residues. Between the trimmed V and J ends, which lost 1 base and 7 bases, there was a span of 10 bases.

The CDR3 DNA sequence: TGTGCCAGCAGTGGGGGCCCTCTCAATCAGCCCCAGCATTTT. It is translated as CASSGGPLNQPQHF. The chain links TRBV27 to TRBJ1-5; TRBD1 might be the D (6 bases). The CDR3 contains 14 residues. From germline, CDR1 is MNHEY and CDR2 SMNVEV (reference sequence). V lost 5 bases and J lost 3, with 11 bases in between.

The chain links TRBV27 to TRBJ2-3; perhaps TRBD1 as D (5 bases). Per germline, CDR1 MNHEY and CDR2 SMNVEV (reference sequence). The CDR3 contains 14 residues. V was clipped by 11 bases and J by 3 bases, with 18 bases between them. Here the CDR3 reads CAVPQVNATDTQYF. The CDR3, as DNA: TGTGCCGTACCACAGGTAAATGCAACAGATACGCAGTATTTT.

The chain joins TRBV5-4 to TRBJ1-1; D might be TRBD1 (5 bases). V was pared by 0 bases and J by 4 bases, with 7 bases between. The CDR3 totals 13 residues. Germline V gene sequence: CDR1 SGHNT, CDR2 YYREEE (reference sequence). CDR3 sequence (DNA): TGTGCCAGCAGCTTGGTTACAGGCACTGAAGCTTTCTTT. This sequence encodes CASSLVTGTEAFF.

A remark on this clone: The sample holds other DNA sequences that translate to the same CDR3. The chain joins TRBV18 to TRBJ2-7; TRBD1 aligns across 10 bases. V gave up 3 bases and J gave up 4 bases; unmatched junction bases: 3. Looked up from germline, CDR1 is KGHSH and CDR2 is LQKENI. This CDR3 comprises 14 residues. This chain's CDR3 is CASSPTGGAYEQYF. For the CDR3, the DNA is TGTGCCAGCTCACCGACAGGGGGCGCGTACGAGCAGTACTTC.

The chain couples TRBV9 to TRBJ2-3, with 9 bases lining up with TRBD2. Germline V gives CDR1 SGDLS, CDR2 YYNGEE. With 4 bases clipped from V and 3 bases from J, the junction kept 6 bases outside the gene matches. This CDR3 has 15 residues. Here the CDR3 DNA reads TGTGCCAGCAGCTTAGCGGGGGTGGGAACAGATACGCAGTATTTT. Translating gives CASSLAGVGTDTQYF. Together with reference TRBV9 and TRBJ2-3, the CDR3 gives the full variable domain: DSGVTQTPKHLITATGQRVTLRCSPRSGDLSVYWYQQSLDQGLQFLIQYYNGEERAKGNILERFSAQQFPDLHSELNLSSLELGDSALYFCASSLAGVGTDTQYFGPGTRLTVL.

The V and J genes are TRBV7-2 and TRBJ2-2, with 7 nucleotides matching TRBD1. The junction had 5 bases not matched to a gene; V was cut back by 6 bases and J by 13 bases. This CDR3 comprises 11 residues. Germline-derived CDR1 and CDR2 are SGHTA and FQGNSA. The CDR3 sequence is CASSTRDRLFF. CDR3 sequence (DNA): TGTGCCAGCAGTACCCGGGACAGGCTGTTTTTT.

This clone was seen only once. The chain carries TRBV19 and TRBJ1-2; 11 bases agree with TRBD1. The V gene's germline CDR1 is LNHDA and CDR2 SQIVND (reference sequence). V was pared by 5 bases and J by 2 bases, with 10 bases of the junction left unmatched. The CDR3 loop spans 17 amino acids. Written as DNA, the CDR3 is TGTGCCAGTAGTTTACCTGGACAGGGGGCATTGAACTATGGCTACACCTTC. Translating it yields CASSLPGQGALNYGYTF.

The chain combines TRBV2 with TRBJ2-5; TRBD1 aligns across 8 bases. The ends lost 5 bases at V and 6 bases at J; junction bases unmatched: 5. CDR1 SNHLY and CDR2 FYNNEI come from the germline V gene. This CDR3 comprises 13 residues. CDR3 nucleotides: TGTGCCAGCAGTAGTTGGACAGGGAAGACCCAGTACTTC. Amino acid sequence: CASSSWTGKTQYF.